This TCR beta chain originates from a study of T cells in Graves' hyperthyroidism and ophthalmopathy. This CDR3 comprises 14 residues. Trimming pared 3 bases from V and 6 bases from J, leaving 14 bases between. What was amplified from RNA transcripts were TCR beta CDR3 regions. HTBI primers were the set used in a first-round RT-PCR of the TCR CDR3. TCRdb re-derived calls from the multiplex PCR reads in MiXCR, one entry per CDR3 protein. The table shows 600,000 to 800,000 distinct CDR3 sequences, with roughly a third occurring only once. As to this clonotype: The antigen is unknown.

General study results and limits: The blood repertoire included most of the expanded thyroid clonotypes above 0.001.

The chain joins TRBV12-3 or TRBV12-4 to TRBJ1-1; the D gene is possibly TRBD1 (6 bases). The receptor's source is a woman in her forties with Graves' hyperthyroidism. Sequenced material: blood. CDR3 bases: TGTGCCAGCAGTTTTTTACTGGGACACTCTGAAGCTTTCTTT. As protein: CASSFLLGHSEAFF.